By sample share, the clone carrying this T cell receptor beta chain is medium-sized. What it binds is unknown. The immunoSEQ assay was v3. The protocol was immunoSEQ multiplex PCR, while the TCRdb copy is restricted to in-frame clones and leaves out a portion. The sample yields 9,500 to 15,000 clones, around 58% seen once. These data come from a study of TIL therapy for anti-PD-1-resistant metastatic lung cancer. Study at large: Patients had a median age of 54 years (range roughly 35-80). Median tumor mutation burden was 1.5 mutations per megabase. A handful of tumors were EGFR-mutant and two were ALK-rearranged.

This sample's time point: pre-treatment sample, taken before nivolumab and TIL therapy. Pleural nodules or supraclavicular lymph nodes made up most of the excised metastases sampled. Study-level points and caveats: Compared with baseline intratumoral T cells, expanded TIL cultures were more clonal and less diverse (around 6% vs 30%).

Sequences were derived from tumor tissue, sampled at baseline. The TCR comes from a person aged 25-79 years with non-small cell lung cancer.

The CDR3 DNA reads TGCGCCAGCAGCGTAACGTCCGGACAGGTATATGGCTACACCTTC. It translates to CASSVTSGQVYGYTF. The rearrangement joins TRBV5-1 to TRBJ1-2; 7 bases are shared with TRBD1. CDR3 length equals 15 residues. Germline trimming cut 4 bases from V and 5 bases from J; bases unmatched to any gene: 11. Germline-derived CDR1 and CDR2 are SGHRS and YFSETQ.